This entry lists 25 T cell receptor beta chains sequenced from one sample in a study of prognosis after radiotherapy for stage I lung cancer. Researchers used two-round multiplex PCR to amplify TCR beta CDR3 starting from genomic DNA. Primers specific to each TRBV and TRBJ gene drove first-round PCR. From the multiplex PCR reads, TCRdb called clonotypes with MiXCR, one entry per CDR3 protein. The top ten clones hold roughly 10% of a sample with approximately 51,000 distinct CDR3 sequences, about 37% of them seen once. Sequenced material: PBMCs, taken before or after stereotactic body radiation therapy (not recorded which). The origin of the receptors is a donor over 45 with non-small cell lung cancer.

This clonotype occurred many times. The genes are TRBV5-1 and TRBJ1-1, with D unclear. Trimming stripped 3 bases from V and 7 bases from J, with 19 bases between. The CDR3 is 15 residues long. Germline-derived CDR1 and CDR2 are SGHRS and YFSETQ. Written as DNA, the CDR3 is TGCGCCAGCAGCTCAACACAGAGTGGAGAAGGTGAAGCTTTCTTT. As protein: CASSSTQSGEGEAFF.

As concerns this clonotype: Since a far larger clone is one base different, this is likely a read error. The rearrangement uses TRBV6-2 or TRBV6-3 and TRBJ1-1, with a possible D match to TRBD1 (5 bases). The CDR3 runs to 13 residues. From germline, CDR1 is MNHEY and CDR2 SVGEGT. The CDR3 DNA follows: TGTGCCAGCAGTTACCGGGACGGTACTGAATCTTTCTTT. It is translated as CASSYRDGTESFF.

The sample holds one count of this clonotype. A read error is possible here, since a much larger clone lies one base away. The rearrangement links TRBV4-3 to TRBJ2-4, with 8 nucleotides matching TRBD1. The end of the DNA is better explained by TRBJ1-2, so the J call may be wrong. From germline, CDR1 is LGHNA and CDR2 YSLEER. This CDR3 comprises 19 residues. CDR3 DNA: TGCTCCAGCAGCCAAGATCTGGGTCAAGGACAGGGCACTTGGTTGGGCTACACCTTC. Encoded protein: CSSSQDLGQGQGTWLGYTF.

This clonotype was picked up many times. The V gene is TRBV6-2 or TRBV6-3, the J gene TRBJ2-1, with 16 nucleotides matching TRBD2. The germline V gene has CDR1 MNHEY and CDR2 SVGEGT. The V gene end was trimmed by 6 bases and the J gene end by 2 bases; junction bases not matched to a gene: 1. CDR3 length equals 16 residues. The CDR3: CASRGLAGGPYNEQFF. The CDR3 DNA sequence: TGTGCCAGCAGGGGACTAGCGGGAGGGCCCTACAATGAGCAGTTCTTC.

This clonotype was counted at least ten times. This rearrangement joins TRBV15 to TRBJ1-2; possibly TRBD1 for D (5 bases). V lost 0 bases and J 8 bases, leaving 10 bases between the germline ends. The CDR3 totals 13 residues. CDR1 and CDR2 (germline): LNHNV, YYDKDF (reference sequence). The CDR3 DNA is TGTGCCACCAGCAGAGAGGGGCCGAGGGGCTACACCTTC. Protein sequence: CATSREGPRGYTF.

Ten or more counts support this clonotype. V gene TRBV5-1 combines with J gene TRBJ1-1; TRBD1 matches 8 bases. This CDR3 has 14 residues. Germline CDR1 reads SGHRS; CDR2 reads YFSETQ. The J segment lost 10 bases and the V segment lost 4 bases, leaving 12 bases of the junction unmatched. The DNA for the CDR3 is TGCGCCAGCAGCCTGTCCGACAGGGGACTTGGAGCTTTCTTT. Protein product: CASSLSDRGLGAFF. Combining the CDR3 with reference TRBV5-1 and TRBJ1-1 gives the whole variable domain KAGVTQTPRYLIKTRGQQVTLSCSPISGHRSVSWYQQTPGQGLQFLFEYFSETQRNKGNFPGRFSGRQFSNSRSEMNVSTLELGDSALYLCASSLSDRGLGAFFGQGTRLTVV.

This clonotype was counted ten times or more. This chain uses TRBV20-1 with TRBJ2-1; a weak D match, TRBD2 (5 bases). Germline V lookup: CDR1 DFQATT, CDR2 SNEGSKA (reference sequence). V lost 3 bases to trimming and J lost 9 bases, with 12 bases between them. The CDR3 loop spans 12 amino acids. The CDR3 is CSASLVGGEQFF. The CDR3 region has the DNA TGCAGTGCTAGCCTCGTAGGAGGTGAGCAGTTCTTC.

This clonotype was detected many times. CDR3 in DNA: TGCGCCAGCTCGGACGGGGCCCCCTACAATGAGCAGTTCTTC. Translated, it gives CASSDGAPYNEQFF. The V and J genes are TRBV5-1 and TRBJ2-1; either TRBD1 or TRBD2 may fit D (5 bases each). V lost 7 bases to trimming and J lost 2 bases, with 13 bases between them. The germline CDR1 and CDR2 sequences are SGHRS and YFSETQ. The CDR3 has 14 residues.

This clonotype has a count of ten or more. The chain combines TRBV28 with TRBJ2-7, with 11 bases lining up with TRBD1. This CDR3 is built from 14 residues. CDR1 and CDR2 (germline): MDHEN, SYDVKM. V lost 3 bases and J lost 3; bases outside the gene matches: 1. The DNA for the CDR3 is TGTGCCAGCAGTTTGGGGACAGGGGGCTACGAGCAGTACTTC. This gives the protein CASSLGTGGYEQYF.

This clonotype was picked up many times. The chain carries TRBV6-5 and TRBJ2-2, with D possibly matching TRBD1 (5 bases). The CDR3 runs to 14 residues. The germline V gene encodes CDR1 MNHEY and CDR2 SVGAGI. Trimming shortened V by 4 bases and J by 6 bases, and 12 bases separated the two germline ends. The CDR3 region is CASSLTPGPGELFF. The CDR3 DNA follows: TGTGCCAGCAGTTTAACCCCAGGGCCCGGGGAGCTGTTTTTT.

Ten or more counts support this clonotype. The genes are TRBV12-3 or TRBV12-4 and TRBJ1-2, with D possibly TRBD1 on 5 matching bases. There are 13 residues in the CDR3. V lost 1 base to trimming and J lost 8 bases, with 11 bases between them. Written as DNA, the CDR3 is TGTGCCAGCAGTTTAGACAGGTTCGGGGGCTACACCTTC. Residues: CASSLDRFGGYTF.

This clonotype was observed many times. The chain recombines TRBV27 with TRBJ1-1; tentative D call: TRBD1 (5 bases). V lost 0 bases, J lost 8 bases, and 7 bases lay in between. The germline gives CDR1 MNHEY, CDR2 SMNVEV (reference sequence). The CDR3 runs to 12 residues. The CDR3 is CASSLSRGEAFF. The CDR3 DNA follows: TGTGCCAGCAGTTTATCACGGGGGGAAGCTTTCTTT.

The CDR3 coding sequence is TGTGCCAGCAGCCCGGGACTAGCGGTCCAGACCCAGTACTTC. Translation gives CASSPGLAVQTQYF. The chain carries TRBV3-1 and TRBJ2-5; TRBD2 matches 11 bases. V gave up 4 bases and J gave up 6 bases; unmatched junction bases: 4. Germline CDR1 LGHDT, CDR2 YNNKEL (reference sequence). The CDR3 extends over 14 amino acids.

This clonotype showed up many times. The CDR3 loop is CASKMGDNEQFF. CDR3 bases: TGTGCCAGCAAGATGGGTGATAATGAGCAGTTCTTC. The J gene is TRBJ2-1, the V gene TRBV6-1; D uncertain. CDR1 is MNHNS and CDR2 is SASEGT in the germline V gene. The CDR3 loop spans 12 amino acids. The V end lost 7 bases, the J end lost 7 bases, and 11 bases lay between the germline ends.

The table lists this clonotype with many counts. The CDR3 spells CSAPYMPGQGVYGYTF. CDR3 in DNA: TGCAGTGCTCCCTACATGCCCGGACAGGGGGTCTATGGCTACACCTTC. The gene calls are TRBV20-1 and TRBJ1-2; 10 nucleotides align to TRBD1. This CDR3 comprises 16 residues. Germline loops: CDR1 DFQATT, CDR2 SNEGSKA (reference sequence). J was trimmed by 4 bases and V by 5 bases; bases with no gene match: 13.

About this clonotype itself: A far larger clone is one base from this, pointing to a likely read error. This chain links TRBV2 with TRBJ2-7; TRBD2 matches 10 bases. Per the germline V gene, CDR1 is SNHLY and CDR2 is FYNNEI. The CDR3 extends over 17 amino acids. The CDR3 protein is CASSLQAGGVPSYEKYF. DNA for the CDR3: TGTGCCAGCAGCCTTCAAGCGGGAGGGGTCCCCTCCTACGAGAAGTACTTC. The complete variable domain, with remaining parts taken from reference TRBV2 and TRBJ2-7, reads EPEVTQTPSHQVTQMGQEVILRCVPISNHLYFYWYRQILGQKVEFLVSFYNNEISEKSEIFDDQFSVERPDGSNFTLKIRSTKLEDSAMYFCASSLQAGGVPSYEKYFGPGTRLTVT.

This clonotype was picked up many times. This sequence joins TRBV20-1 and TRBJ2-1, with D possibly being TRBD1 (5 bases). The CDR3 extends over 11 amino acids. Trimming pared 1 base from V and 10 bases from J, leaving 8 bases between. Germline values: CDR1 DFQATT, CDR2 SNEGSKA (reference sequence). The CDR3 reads CSARVGHEQFF. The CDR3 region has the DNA TGCAGTGCTAGAGTCGGACACGAGCAGTTCTTC.

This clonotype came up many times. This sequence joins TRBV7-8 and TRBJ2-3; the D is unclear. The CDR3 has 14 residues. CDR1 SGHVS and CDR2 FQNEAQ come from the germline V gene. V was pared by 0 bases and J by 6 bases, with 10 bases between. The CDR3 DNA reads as TGTGCCAGCAGCTTAGCGCCAACTTGGGATACGCAGTATTTT. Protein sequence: CASSLAPTWDTQYF.

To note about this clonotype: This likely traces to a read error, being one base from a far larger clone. The CDR3 spells CASVLSRGERNNEQFF. Written as DNA, the CDR3 is TGTGCCAGCGTATTAAGTAGGGGGGAACGAAACAATGAGCAGTTCTTC. This chain connects TRBV12-3 or TRBV12-4 to TRBJ2-5; either TRBD1 or TRBD2 may supply D (6 bases each). TRBJ2-1 explains the end of the DNA better; the J call may be wrong. This CDR3 is 16 amino acids long.

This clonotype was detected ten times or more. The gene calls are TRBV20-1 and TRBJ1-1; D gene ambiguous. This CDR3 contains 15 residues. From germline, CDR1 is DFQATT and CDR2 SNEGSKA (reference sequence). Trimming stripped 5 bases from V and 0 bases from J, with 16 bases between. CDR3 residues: CSALKGGNMNTEAFF. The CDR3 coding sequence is TGCAGTGCTTTAAAGGGAGGAAACATGAACACTGAAGCTTTCTTT.

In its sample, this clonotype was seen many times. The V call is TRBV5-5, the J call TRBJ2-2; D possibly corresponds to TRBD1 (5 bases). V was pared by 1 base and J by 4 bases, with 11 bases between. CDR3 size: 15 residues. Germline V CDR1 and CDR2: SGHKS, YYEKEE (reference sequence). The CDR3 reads CASSLIGAVTGELFF. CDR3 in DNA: TGTGCCAGCAGCTTGATAGGGGCGGTCACCGGGGAGCTGTTTTTT.

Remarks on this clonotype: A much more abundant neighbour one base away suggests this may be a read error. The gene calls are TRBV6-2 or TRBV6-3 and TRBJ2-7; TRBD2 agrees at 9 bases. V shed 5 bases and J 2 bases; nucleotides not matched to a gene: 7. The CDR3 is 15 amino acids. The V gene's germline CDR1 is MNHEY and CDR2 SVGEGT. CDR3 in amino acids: CASSIPRLAAYEQYF. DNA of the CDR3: TGTGCCAGCAGTATCCCGAGACTAGCGGCCTACGAGCAGTACTTC.

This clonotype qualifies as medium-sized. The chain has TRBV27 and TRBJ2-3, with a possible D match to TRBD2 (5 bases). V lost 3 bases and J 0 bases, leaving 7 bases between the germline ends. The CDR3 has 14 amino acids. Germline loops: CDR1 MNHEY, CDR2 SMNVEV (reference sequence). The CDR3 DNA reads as TGTGCCAGCAGTTTGGGAGCAAGCACAGATACGCAGTATTTT. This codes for CASSLGASTDTQYF.

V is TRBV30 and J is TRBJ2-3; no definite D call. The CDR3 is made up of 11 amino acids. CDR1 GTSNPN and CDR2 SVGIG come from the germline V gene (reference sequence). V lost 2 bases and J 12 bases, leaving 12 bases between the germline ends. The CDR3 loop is CAWSSLETQYF. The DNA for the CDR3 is TGTGCCTGGAGTTCCCTGGAGACTCAGTATTTT.

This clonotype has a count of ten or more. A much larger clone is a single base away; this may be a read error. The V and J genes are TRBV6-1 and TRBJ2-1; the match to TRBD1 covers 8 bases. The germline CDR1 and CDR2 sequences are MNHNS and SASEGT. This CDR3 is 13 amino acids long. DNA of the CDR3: TGTGCCAGCAGGGACAGGGCCTACAATGGGCAGTTCTTC. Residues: CASRDRAYNGQFF.